This TCR beta chain was recovered during a study of OX40 agonist ivuxolimab in advanced cancers. Method: immunoSEQ multiplex PCR; TCRdb's copy keeps in-frame clones and lacks some. The table has 65,000 to 95,000 clones, more than 85% seen once. Findings of the study overall: Among patients with partial responses at 0.1-3.0 mg/kg, clonal expansion was among the lowest.

About this clone itself: Its specificity is unknown.

The V end was cut by 4 bases, the J end by 4 bases, with 8 bases between. In germline, CDR1 is MGHRA, CDR2 YSYEKL. The CDR3 covers 12 residues. Specimen: CD4+ or CD8+ T cells sorted from blood, collected in a trial of the OX40 agonist ivuxolimab. The clonotype was recovered from an adult with an advanced solid tumor such as melanoma, head and neck, liver or kidney cancer. The genes are TRBV4-1 and TRBJ2-7; possibly TRBD1 for D (6 bases). The CDR3 spells CASSRTGYEQYF. DNA of the CDR3: TGCGCCAGCAGCCGAACAGGGTACGAGCAGTACTTC.